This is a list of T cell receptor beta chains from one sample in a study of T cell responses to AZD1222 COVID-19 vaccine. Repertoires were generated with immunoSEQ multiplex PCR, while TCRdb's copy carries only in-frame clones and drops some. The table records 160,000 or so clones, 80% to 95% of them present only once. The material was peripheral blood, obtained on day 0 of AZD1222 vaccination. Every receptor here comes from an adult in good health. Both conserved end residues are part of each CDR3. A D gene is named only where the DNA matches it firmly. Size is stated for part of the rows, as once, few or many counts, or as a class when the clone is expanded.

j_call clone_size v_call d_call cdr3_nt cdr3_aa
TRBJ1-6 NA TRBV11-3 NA TGTGCCAGCAGCTTAGGCCGGGTGTCAGATACCCTCCACTTT CASSLGRVSDTLHF
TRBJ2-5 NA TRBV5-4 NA TGTGCCAGCAGCTTGGATCGGACTCCCGTAGAGACCCAGTACTTC CASSLDRTPVETQYF
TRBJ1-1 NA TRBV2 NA TGTGCCAGCAGTGAAGGTTTTGGCGGGGTTGAAGCTTTCTTT CASSEGFGGVEAFF
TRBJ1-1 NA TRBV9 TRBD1 TGTGCCAGCAGCGTAGAGGGGGCGAACACTGAAGCTTTCTTT CASSVEGANTEAFF
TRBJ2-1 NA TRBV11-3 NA TGTGCCAGCAGCCCAAGGGTTAGCTCCTACAATGAGCAGTTCTTC CASSPRVSSYNEQFF
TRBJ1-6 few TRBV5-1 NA TGCGCCAGCAGCTTGGGCCTGTATAATTCACCCCTCCACTTT CASSLGLYNSPLHF
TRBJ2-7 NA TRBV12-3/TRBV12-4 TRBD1 TGTGCCAGCAGTGCTTTCCGGGACAGACAATTC CASSAFRDRQF
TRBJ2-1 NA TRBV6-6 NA TGTGCCAGCAGTTACTCTGAGACAGCCTACAATGAGCAGTTCTTC CASSYSETAYNEQFF
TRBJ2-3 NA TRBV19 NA TGTGCCAGTAGTCCCCTGGGTGGCTGGGGCACGGGGACAGATACGCAGTATTTT CASSPLGGWGTGTDTQYF
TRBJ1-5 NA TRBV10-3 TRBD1 TGTGCCATCAGTGAGCGACAGGGCGGCCAGCCCCAGCATTTT CAISERQGGQPQHF
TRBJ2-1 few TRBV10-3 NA TGTGCCATCAGTGCCATGGGGCCAGGGGGGGATGAGCAGTTCTTC CAISAMGPGGDEQFF
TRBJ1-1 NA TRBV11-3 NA TGTGCCAGCAGCTTTGGACAGAACACTGAAGCTTTCTTT CASSFGQNTEAFF
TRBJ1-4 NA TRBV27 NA TGTGCCAGCAAAGGAGGACAGATCAATGAAAAACTGTTTTTT CASKGGQINEKLFF
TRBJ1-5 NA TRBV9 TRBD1 TGTGCCAGCAGCGACGGGACAGGCCTTCATTTT CASSDGTGLHF
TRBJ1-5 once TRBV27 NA TGTGCTAGCTCCGCCAGTAGAAATCAGCCCCAGCATTTT CASSASRNQPQHF
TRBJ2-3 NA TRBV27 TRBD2 TGTGCCAGCAGTGGACTAGCTACAGATACGCAGTATTTT CASSGLATDTQYF
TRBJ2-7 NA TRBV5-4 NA TGTGCCAGCAGCTCGGACATCTCCTACGAGCAGTACTTC CASSSDISYEQYF
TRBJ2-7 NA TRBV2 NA TGTGCCAGCAGTACGACTCTGGCCTACGAGCAGTACTTC CASSTTLAYEQYF
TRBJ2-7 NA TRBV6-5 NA TGTGCCAGCAGCTCCATTCGACTAGTCTACGAGCAGTACTTC CASSSIRLVYEQYF
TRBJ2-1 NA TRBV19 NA TGTGCCAGTAGTATAGTTCCGGGGAAATACAATGAGCAGTTCTTC CASSIVPGKYNEQFF
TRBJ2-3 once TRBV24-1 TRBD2 TGTGCCACCGGACTAGCGGGAGGAGCAGATACGCAGTATTTT CATGLAGGADTQYF
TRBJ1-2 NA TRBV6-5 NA TGTGCCAGCAATGCCAGGGGAACAGGGAGCTATGGCTACACCTTC CASNARGTGSYGYTF
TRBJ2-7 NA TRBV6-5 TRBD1 TGTGCCAGCAGTTCATCGAGGGGGCGCGGCGAGCAGTACTTC CASSSSRGRGEQYF
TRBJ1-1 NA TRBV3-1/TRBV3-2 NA TGTGCCAGCAGCCAAGATCCGGGAGGGCTCTGGAACACTGAAGCTTTCTTT CASSQDPGGLWNTEAFF
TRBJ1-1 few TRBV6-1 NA TGTGCCAGCAGTGAAGCGCAGCTGAACACTGAAGCTTTCTTT CASSEAQLNTEAFF
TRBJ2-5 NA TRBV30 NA TGTGCCTGGAGTCCCCTCCCGAAGAGCTACCAAGAGACCCAGTACTTC CAWSPLPKSYQETQYF
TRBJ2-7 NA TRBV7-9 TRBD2 TGTGCCAGCAGCTTCCGACGGGGAGCGGGGGCTTACGAGCAGTACTTC CASSFRRGAGAYEQYF
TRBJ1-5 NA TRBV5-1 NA TGCGCCAGCAGCCCACGGGGACCCCACACTCATAGCAATCAGCCCCAGCATTTT CASSPRGPHTHSNQPQHF
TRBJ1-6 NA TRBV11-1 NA TGTGCCAGCAGCTTCGGCAGGGAAGACTCACCCCTCCACTTT CASSFGREDSPLHF
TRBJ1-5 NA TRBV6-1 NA TGTGCCAGCAGTGATTCAGGTAATCAGCCCCAGCATTTT CASSDSGNQPQHF
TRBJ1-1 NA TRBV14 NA TGTGCCAGCAGCCCCCGACAGGACACTGAAGCTTTCTTT CASSPRQDTEAFF
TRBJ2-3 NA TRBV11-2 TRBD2 TGTGCCAGCAGCCCATATAGCGGGAGCCTCACAGATACGCAGTATTTT CASSPYSGSLTDTQYF
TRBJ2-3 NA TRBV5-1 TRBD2 TGCGCCAGCAGCGAGGGACTAGCGAGGGCCGTCGATACGCAGTATTTT CASSEGLARAVDTQYF
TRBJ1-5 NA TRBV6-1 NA TGTGCCAGCAGTGAAGCAGGGGCTGGCAATCAGCCCCAGCATTTT CASSEAGAGNQPQHF
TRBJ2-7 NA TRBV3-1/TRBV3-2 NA TGTGCCAGCAGCCGCAACTTAGCCGAGCAGTACTTC CASSRNLAEQYF
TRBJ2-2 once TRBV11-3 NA TGTGCCAGCAGCTCTGACAGTTACACCGGGGAGCTGTTTTTT CASSSDSYTGELFF
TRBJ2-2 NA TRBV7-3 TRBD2 TGTGCCAGCAGCTTAGGCGGGAGGGGCACCGGGGAGCTGTTTTTT CASSLGGRGTGELFF
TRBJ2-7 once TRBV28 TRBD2 TGTGCCAGCAGTTTACCACGAGGGAGCGGGAGGTCACTACAATACGAGCAGTACTTC CASSLPRGSGRSLQYEQYF
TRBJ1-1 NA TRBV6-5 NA TGTGCCAGCAGTCTAAGGGACCGTAGAGAAGCTTTCTTT CASSLRDRREAFF
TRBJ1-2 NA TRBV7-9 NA TGTGCCAGCAGCTCCACAAGGGCCGTCGGTGGCTACACCTTC CASSSTRAVGGYTF
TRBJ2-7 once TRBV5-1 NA TGCGCCAGCAGCGTTGAGCACGAGCAGTACTTC CASSVEHEQYF
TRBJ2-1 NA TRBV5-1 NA TGCGCCAGCAGCTTGTACAGACAAAAGGATGAGCAGTTCTTC CASSLYRQKDEQFF
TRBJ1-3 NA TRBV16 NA TGTGCCAGCAGCCACCGCGGGGGGCCCCTTGGAAACACCATATATTTT CASSHRGGPLGNTIYF
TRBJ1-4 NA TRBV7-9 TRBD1 TGTGCCAGCACCCCGATCCCGGGACAGGGGCCAGCAACTAATGAAAAACTGTTTTTT CASTPIPGQGPATNEKLFF
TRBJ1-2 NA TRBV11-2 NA TGTGCCAGCAGCTCGATTAACTATGGCTACACCTTC CASSSINYGYTF
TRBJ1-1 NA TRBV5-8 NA TGTGCCAGCAGCTTAAGTTCGACCGGGGCAGCTTTCTTT CASSLSSTGAAFF
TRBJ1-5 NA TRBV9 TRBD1 TGTGCCAGCAGCGAGACAGGGATGGAGCCCCAGCATTTT CASSETGMEPQHF
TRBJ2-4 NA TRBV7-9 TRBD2 TGTGCCAGCAGCTTATTTGGCCTAGCGGGAGGGCCCCAAAACATTCAGTACTTC CASSLFGLAGGPQNIQYF
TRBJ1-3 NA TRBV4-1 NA TGCGCCAGCAGCCAAGGGACGTTAGGAAACACCATATATTTT CASSQGTLGNTIYF
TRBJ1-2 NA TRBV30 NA TGTGCCTGGTGGCCTCGGACCAGAGAAGGCTACACCTTC CAWWPRTREGYTF
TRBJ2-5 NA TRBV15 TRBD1 TGTGCCACCAGCCCCCGAACAGGGGGCGGGGAGACCCAGTACTTC CATSPRTGGGETQYF
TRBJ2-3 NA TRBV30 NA TGTGCCACCCGGGGCCAGCGGGTGACTGATACGCAGTATTTT CATRGQRVTDTQYF